This T cell receptor beta chain was recovered during a study of memory CD4+ T cells and cytomegalovirus serostatus. At the level of the study: Of the healthy Belgian adults, roughly ten were CMV seropositive and 20 to 30 seronegative.

Germline CDR1 is SGHNT and CDR2 is YYREEE (reference sequence). J lost 2 bases, V lost 4 bases, and 6 bases had no gene match. The CDR3 extends over 16 amino acids. Single viable CD3+CD4+CD8-CD45RO+ cells were sorted as the memory CD4+ T cells. The protocol was immunoSEQ multiplex PCR, while the TCRdb copy is restricted to in-frame clones and leaves out a portion. Of under 75,000 clones in the sample, 80% were seen once. This chain uses TRBV5-4 with TRBJ2-3, with 11 bases fitting TRBD2. The source of this sequence is an adult in good health and CMV-seronegative. Some clones in this sample may be carry-over from other donors' samples. What was sequenced was memory CD4+ T cells from blood. The CDR3 is CASSKGSGGATDTQYF. DNA of the CDR3: TGTGCCAGCAGCAAGGGTAGCGGGGGGGCCACAGATACGCAGTATTTT.